A selection of T cell receptor beta chains follows, all from one sample in a study of T cell responses to AZD1222 COVID-19 vaccine. Libraries were prepared by immunoSEQ multiplex PCR; TCRdb keeps only in-frame clonotypes and omits some of them. The repertoire has 77,000 or so clones, around 87% of them found once; the top ten carry roughly 18%. Material: peripheral blood, obtained 28 days after the second AZD1222 dose. Receptor source: an adult who received the AZD1222 COVID-19 vaccine. The conserved cysteine and the conserved F or W are not part of the CDR3 here. Each record gives: CDR3 length, V gene, J gene, CDR3 protein.

15	TRBV9	TRBJ1-4	ASSPRTGGAGREKLF
13	TRBV6-5	TRBJ1-6	ASRTGSSYNSPLH
10	TRBV5-6	TRBJ2-7	ASSPGTGGQY
13	TRBV14	TRBJ2-7	ASSQGLLPHYEQY
12	TRBV3-1/TRBV3-2	TRBJ2-1	ASSRDRGRPEQF
13	TRBV19	TRBJ2-4	ASSTTGLAKNIQY
11	TRBV11-3	TRBJ1-5	ASTPLVAQPQH
11	TRBV28	TRBJ1-4	ASTTQGAAGLF
12	TRBV5-1	TRBJ1-2	ASSLRQGDYGYT
12	TRBV5-4	TRBJ1-3	ASSLGQGRNTIY
17	TRBV11-2	TRBJ1-4	ASSSPNRDGGSTNEKLF
15	TRBV28	TRBJ1-5	ASSFIGTGPSNQPQH
13	TRBV6-1	TRBJ1-6	ASSEGQGDNSPLH
13	TRBV4-2	TRBJ2-7	ASSSGGFSSYEQY
14	TRBV4-1	TRBJ2-3	ASSQTSTDPPGAQY
13	TRBV2	TRBJ2-2	ASSGSDRANGELF
14	TRBV7-9	TRBJ1-3	ASSTRTGRTGNTIY
13	TRBV6-5	TRBJ2-1	ASSITSGGFREQF
12	TRBV4-1	TRBJ1-5	ASSQSGQNQPQH
14	TRBV3-1/TRBV3-2	TRBJ2-1	ASSPSLTGEYNEQF
13	TRBV2	TRBJ2-3	ASHSPVGSTDTQY
12	TRBV12-5	TRBJ2-5	ASGGDRTQETQY
14	TRBV11-3	TRBJ2-7	ASSSGGGPSSYEQY
12	TRBV27	TRBJ1-6	ASSLGWWNSPLH
15	TRBV12-5	TRBJ1-1	ASGLALKGGLNTEAF
11	TRBV12-5	TRBJ1-1	ASARAVNTEAF
11	TRBV6-4	TRBJ2-3	ASSNGESDTQY
13	TRBV14	TRBJ2-7	ASSPLRTGENEQY
13	TRBV19	TRBJ1-5	ASRRQGVSNQPQH
15	TRBV27	TRBJ2-2	ASSIPLAGAGPGELF
11	TRBV29-1	TRBJ1-2	SVEEGGIGGYT
11	TRBV7-2	TRBJ1-1	ASSLEANTEAF
11	TRBV7-2	TRBJ1-1	ASSLEAGTEAF
13	TRBV9	TRBJ1-3	ASSVRDDSGNTIY
11	TRBV6-5	TRBJ2-7	ASSYWSSYEQY
15	TRBV28	TRBJ1-2	ASSLLGGAEANYGYT
11	TRBV7-3	TRBJ1-5	ASIQGFDQPQH
10	TRBV7-9	TRBJ1-5	ASGTDNQPQH
13	TRBV6-2/TRBV6-3	TRBJ2-2	ASSLGQSNTGELF
12	TRBV29-1	TRBJ1-2	SVEFRTEGYGYT
15	TRBV18	TRBJ1-5	ASSSRDRAVSNQPQH